The 25 T cell receptor beta chains below come from one sample, sequenced in a study of blood T cells in healthy people across ages. Sample-barcoded 5' priming and a J-beta primer mix drove a second PCR of roughly 7 to 11 cycles. TCRdb ran MiXCR on the 5' RACE reads and lists one entry per CDR3 protein. The sample holds roughly 800,000 distinct CDR3 sequences, approximately 25% seen once. The same data also went into a second study, on T cells of mothers and their children.

The sequenced sample consisted of blood. The origin of the receptors is a boy between 10 and 17 years old in good health.

CDR3 nucleotide sequence: TGTGCCAGCAGTTGGGGCCCCAAAGGTTACGAGCAGTACTTC. The encoded protein is CASSWGPKGYEQYF. The chain couples TRBV27 to TRBJ2-7; TRBD1 might be the D (5 bases). Germline CDR1 reads MNHEY; CDR2 reads SMNVEV (reference sequence). This CDR3 contains 14 residues. V was pared by 4 bases and J by 4 bases, with 14 bases between.

This chain connects TRBV5-4 to TRBJ2-1, with 11 bases identical to TRBD2. This CDR3 is 17 amino acids long. The germline V gene has CDR1 SGHNT and CDR2 YYREEE (reference sequence). The V and J ends lost 2 bases and 9 bases, in that order; junction bases with no gene match: 13. DNA for the CDR3: TGTGCCAGCAGCTTAGGTAGTAGCGGGAGGGCCGTAGTTGAGCAGTTCTTC. Its translation is CASSLGSSGRAVVEQFF.

This clonotype was detected only a few times. CDR3 nucleotides: TGCAGTGCGCAGGACAGGTCAATTTACAATGAGCAGTTCTTC. It encodes CSAQDRSIYNEQFF. The chain employs TRBV20-1 and TRBJ2-1, with 7 bases identical to TRBD1. CDR1 is DFQATT and CDR2 is SNEGSKA in the germline V gene (reference sequence). The J segment lost 4 bases and the V segment lost 6 bases, leaving 9 bases of the junction unmatched. This CDR3 contains 14 residues.

V gene TRBV11-2 combines with J gene TRBJ2-7, with TRBD1 identical over 8 bases. Germline assignment: CDR1 SGHAT and CDR2 FQNNGV. Trimming at V came to 5 bases and at J to 5 bases, leaving 8 bases not matched to a gene. The CDR3 runs 14 residues. The CDR3 coding sequence is TGTGCCAGCAGCCTTATCCCGGGACAGGACGAGCAGTACTTC. Protein: CASSLIPGQDEQYF.

There are a few counts of this clonotype. This CDR3 is CSVETDLIVDTQYF. CDR3 sequence (DNA): TGCAGCGTTGAGACGGACCTAATCGTGGATACGCAGTATTTT. The V call is TRBV29-1, the J call TRBJ2-3; no firm D call. This CDR3 region has 14 residues. V dropped 3 bases and J dropped 6 bases, with 16 bases sitting between them. The germline V gene has CDR1 SQVTM and CDR2 ANQGSEA.

This clonotype was seen only a few times. The genes are TRBV28 and TRBJ1-2; the match to TRBD1 covers 9 bases. This CDR3 region has 16 residues. The J segment lost 3 bases and the V segment lost 6 bases, leaving 11 bases of the junction unmatched. The germline V gene encodes CDR1 MDHEN and CDR2 SYDVKM. Here the CDR3 DNA reads TGTGCCAGCAGCGACACTCCGGGACAGGGACACTATGGCTACACCTTC. It codes for CASSDTPGQGHYGYTF.

This clonotype was counted ten times or more. The chain uses TRBV20-1 and TRBJ2-5; D possibly matches TRBD1 or TRBD2 (5 bases each). V lost 7 bases and J lost 5, with 11 bases in between. This CDR3 contains 11 residues. Looked up from germline, CDR1 is DFQATT and CDR2 is SNEGSKA (reference sequence). For the CDR3, the DNA is TGCAGTGGGGCAGGGACCGAGACCCAGTACTTC. Translated, it gives CSGAGTETQYF.

This clonotype has just a few counts. This chain uses TRBV7-9 with TRBJ2-7; D call uncertain. This CDR3 comprises 13 residues. V gave up 5 bases and J gave up 2 bases, with 10 bases separating them. The germline V gene has CDR1 SEHNR and CDR2 FQNEAQ (reference sequence). The CDR3 coding sequence is TGTGCCAGCAGCATGATTCTTACCTACGAGCAGTACTTC. Translation gives CASSMILTYEQYF.

Here the CDR3 reads CASSKVSPGAGSFKTQYF. For the CDR3, the DNA is TGTGCCAGCAGCAAAGTGTCCCCGGGTGCAGGGAGTTTTAAGACCCAGTACTTC. The V call is TRBV21-1, the J call TRBJ2-5; the table names TRBD1, a call not compared with the DNA. TRBV21-1 is tagged as a pseudogene. This CDR3 is built from 18 residues.

This clonotype was detected a few times. This chain connects TRBV9 to TRBJ2-1, with 7 nucleotides matching TRBD2. V shed 4 bases and J 8 bases; nucleotides not matched to a gene: 12. The germline gives CDR1 SGDLS, CDR2 YYNGEE. The CDR3 is made up of 15 amino acids. The DNA of the CDR3 is TGTGCCAGCAGCTTGCAAGGGGAGGGGTACGATGAGCAGTTCTTC. As protein: CASSLQGEGYDEQFF.

The V and J genes are TRBV6-5 and TRBJ2-1; no reliable D call. CDR3 length: 14 residues. Deletions cut 2 bases from V and 5 bases from J, with 10 bases between. Germline V gene sequence: CDR1 MNHEY, CDR2 SVGAGI. The CDR3 coding sequence is TGTGCCAGCAGTTACGGTAAACCCAACAATGAGCAGTTCTTC. Protein sequence: CASSYGKPNNEQFF.

The V and J genes are TRBV28 and TRBJ2-5; tentatively, D is TRBD2 (7 bases). Germline CDR1 MDHEN, CDR2 SYDVKM. This CDR3 has 16 residues. The V gene lost 1 base and the J gene lost 5 bases, with 17 bases spanning the gap. The CDR3 nucleotides are TGTGCCAGCAGTTTATATCGTGGCAGGGGAGGGGAGACCCAGTACTTC. This codes for CASSLYRGRGGETQYF.

The chain couples TRBV7-2 to TRBJ2-7, with D perhaps TRBD2 (5 bases). CDR1 is SGHTA and CDR2 is FQGNSA in the germline V gene. Trimming pared 8 bases from V and 7 bases from J, leaving 30 bases between. This CDR3 has 17 amino acids. This chain's CDR3 is CASSTTLGADRLGEQYF. The CDR3 DNA sequence: TGTGCCAGCTCTACCACCTTAGGAGCGGATAGGCTTGGTGAGCAGTACTTC. Full variable domain (missing parts from reference TRBV7-2 and TRBJ2-7): GAGVSQSPSNKVTEKGKDVELRCDPISGHTALYWYRQSLGQGLEFLIYFQGNSAPDKSGLPSDRFSAERTGGSVSTLTIQRTQQEDSAVYLCASSTTLGADRLGEQYFGPGTRLTVT.

This clonotype has more than one count but fewer than ten. Relative to the germline gene, one junction end is altered; a read error may explain this. The V call is TRBV29-1, the J call TRBJ1-2; tentatively, D is TRBD1 (5 bases). Per the germline V gene, CDR1 is SQVTM and CDR2 is ANQGSEA. The CDR3 sequence is 14 residues long. This CDR3 is CGVESGRANYGYTF. CDR3 DNA sequence: TGCGGCGTTGAGTCAGGGAGAGCTAACTATGGCTACACCTTC.

The J gene is TRBJ2-6, the V gene TRBV6-5; D is unresolved. Germline CDR1 is MNHEY and CDR2 is SVGAGI. V lost 2 bases to trimming and J lost 6 bases, with 26 bases between them. The CDR3 totals 20 residues. The CDR3 bases are TGTGCCAGCAGTTACCTTCACTTTCAGGTGGTCGCTCTGGAGGCCAACGTCCTGACTTTC. Protein sequence: CASSYLHFQVVALEANVLTF.

The chain employs TRBV7-6 and TRBJ2-6, with D unresolved. The germline V and J ends were trimmed by 5 bases and 0 bases, with 8 bases remaining between them. This CDR3 is built from 15 residues. Germline CDR1 is SGHVS and CDR2 is FNYEAQ. CDR3 coding DNA: TGTGCCAGCAGCGCCGCTTACTCTGGGGCCAACGTCCTGACTTTC. Its translation: CASSAAYSGANVLTF.

Written as DNA, the CDR3 is TGTGCCACCAGTGATTTGAGGGGAGACCAGTACTTC. Encoded protein: CATSDLRGDQYF. The rearrangement uses TRBV24-1 and TRBJ2-7; either TRBD1 or TRBD2 may fit D (5 bases each). The CDR3 is made up of 12 amino acids. V lost 0 bases to trimming and J lost 10 bases, with 9 bases between them. Germline lookup yields CDR1 KGHDR and CDR2 SFDVKD.

There are a few counts of this clonotype. The chain has TRBV12-3 or TRBV12-4 and TRBJ1-2; D gene uncertain. V lost 7 bases to trimming and J lost 4 bases, with 13 bases between them. The CDR3 totals 13 residues. DNA for the CDR3: TGTGCCAGCAAGAGCCAGTATAGCTATGGCTACACCTTC. It codes for CASKSQYSYGYTF.

The rearrangement uses TRBV29-1 and TRBJ2-5, with 10 bases fitting TRBD2. Losses at the gene ends were 6 bases for V and 9 bases for J; bases not matched to a gene: 7. In germline, CDR1 is SQVTM, CDR2 ANQGSEA. The CDR3 runs 12 residues. The CDR3: CSVRTSGFAQYF. As DNA, the CDR3 is TGCAGCGTCCGGACTAGCGGATTCGCCCAGTACTTC.

This rearrangement joins TRBV7-9 to TRBJ1-1, with 10 bases matching TRBD1. Germline V gene lookup returns CDR1 SEHNR and CDR2 FQNEAQ (reference sequence). V gave up 3 bases and J gave up 3 bases; unmatched junction bases: 4. This CDR3 is built from 15 residues. The CDR3 here is CASSLEGQGYTEAFF. The DNA for the CDR3 is TGTGCCAGCAGCTTGGAGGGACAGGGGTACACTGAAGCTTTCTTT. The full variable domain, rest sourced from reference TRBV7-9 and TRBJ1-1, is DTGVSQNPRHKITKRGQNVTFRCDPISEHNRLYWYRQTLGQGPEFLTYFQNEAQLEKSRLLSDRFSAERPKGSFSTLEIQRTEQGDSAMYLCASSLEGQGYTEAFFGQGTRLTVV.

This clonotype was seen more than once but under ten times. This chain connects TRBV27 to TRBJ1-2; 9 nucleotides line up with TRBD1. The germline gives CDR1 MNHEY, CDR2 SMNVEV (reference sequence). V was pared by 6 bases and J by 1 base, with 6 bases of the junction left unmatched. The CDR3 runs to 15 residues. CDR3 DNA sequence: TGTGCCAGCAGCGCACAGGGGGCGCTTAACTATGGCTACACCTTC. This gives the protein CASSAQGALNYGYTF.

A few counts support this clonotype. In DNA form, the CDR3 reads TGTGCCAGCAGCCGAACCGGGACAGCCTACTATGGCTACACCTTC. Its translation: CASSRTGTAYYGYTF. The V gene is TRBV14, the J gene TRBJ1-2; 7 bases fit TRBD1. The J segment lost 3 bases and the V segment lost 4 bases, leaving 8 bases of the junction unmatched. The CDR3 loop spans 15 amino acids. In germline, CDR1 is SGHDN, CDR2 FVKESK.

The chain employs TRBV12-3 or TRBV12-4 and TRBJ2-3; D is unclear. The germline V and J ends were trimmed by 6 bases and 1 base, with 11 bases remaining between them. This CDR3 comprises 14 residues. The CDR3 bases are TGTGCCAGCAGCCCCGACCCGGGCACAGATACGCAGTATTTT. It encodes CASSPDPGTDTQYF.

This clonotype occurred a few times. The chain uses TRBV6-5 and TRBJ2-5; D assignment may be TRBD1 or TRBD2 (5 bases each). The DNA end favors TRBJ2-7, so the J call may be wrong. CDR1 is MNHEY and CDR2 is SVGAGI in the germline V gene. The CDR3 spans 16 residues. Written as DNA, the CDR3 is TGTGCCAGCAGTTCCGAGCACGGGACCAGAACCTACGAGCAGTACTTC. It is translated as CASSSEHGTRTYEQYF.

DNA for the CDR3: TGTGCCAGCAGCTTGGAATATCGAATCTACACCTTC. As protein: CASSLEYRIYTF. V is TRBV5-6 and J is TRBJ1-2, with D uncertain. Germline V gene sequence: CDR1 SGHDT, CDR2 YYEEEE. The CDR3 contains 12 residues. Trimming removed 0 bases from V and 10 bases from J, with 10 bases in between.